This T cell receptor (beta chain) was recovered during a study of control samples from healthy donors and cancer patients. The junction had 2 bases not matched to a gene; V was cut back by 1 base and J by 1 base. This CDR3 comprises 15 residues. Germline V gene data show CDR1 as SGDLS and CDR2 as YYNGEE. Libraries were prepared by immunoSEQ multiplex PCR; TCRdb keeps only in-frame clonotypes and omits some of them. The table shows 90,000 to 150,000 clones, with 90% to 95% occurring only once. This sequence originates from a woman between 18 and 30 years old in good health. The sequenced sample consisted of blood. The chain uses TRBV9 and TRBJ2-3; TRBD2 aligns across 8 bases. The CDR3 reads CASSVREGGTDTQYF. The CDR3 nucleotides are TGTGCCAGCAGCGTACGGGAGGGAGGCACAGATACGCAGTATTTT.